A selection of T cell receptor beta chains follows, all from one sample in a study of vaccination effects on CD4 cells after COVID-19. TCRdb's copy holds only in-frame clones and misses some; the assay was immunoSEQ multiplex PCR. The sample carries over 25,000 clones, around 72% recorded once. Which antigens these TCRs recognize remains unknown. This sample comprised CD4+ T cells from PBMCs cultured with SARS-CoV-2 spike peptides, obtained before COVID-19 vaccination. These receptors were obtained from a human donor who received a COVID-19 vaccine. Both conserved end residues are part of each CDR3. The D gene is left open where the match is weak. Where a row states a size, it is once, few, many or the class of an expanded clone; other rows omit it.

cdr3_length: 15
clone_size: -
d_call: TRBD1
j_call: TRBJ2-1
v_call: TRBV5-4
cdr3_aa: CASSSPGQGIYEQFF
cdr3_nt: TGTGCCAGCAGCTCGCCCGGACAGGGAATTTATGAGCAGTTCTTC

cdr3_length: 14
clone_size: -
d_call: TRBD1
j_call: TRBJ1-2
v_call: TRBV2
cdr3_aa: CASILDRVSSGYTF
cdr3_nt: TGTGCCAGCATCCTAGACAGGGTCAGCTCTGGCTACACCTTC

cdr3_length: 14
clone_size: -
d_call: -
j_call: TRBJ1-1
v_call: TRBV4-1
cdr3_aa: CASSPRLRDTEAFF
cdr3_nt: TGCGCCAGCAGCCCACGTTTAAGGGACACTGAAGCTTTCTTT

cdr3_length: 15
clone_size: -
d_call: -
j_call: TRBJ1-2
v_call: TRBV7-9
cdr3_aa: CASSFGEVQSYGYTF
cdr3_nt: TGTGCCAGCAGCTTTGGGGAGGTGCAGAGCTATGGCTACACCTTC

cdr3_length: 12
clone_size: -
d_call: -
j_call: TRBJ1-2
v_call: TRBV7-9
cdr3_aa: CASSSDRHGYTF
cdr3_nt: TGTGCCAGCAGCTCGGACAGACACGGCTACACCTTC

cdr3_length: 16
clone_size: -
d_call: TRBD2
j_call: TRBJ2-2
v_call: TRBV4-1
cdr3_aa: CASSQGLAVTTGELFF
cdr3_nt: TGCGCCAGCAGCCAAGGCCTAGCGGTGACCACCGGGGAGCTGTTTTTT

cdr3_length: 17
clone_size: -
d_call: -
j_call: TRBJ2-1
v_call: TRBV7-9
cdr3_aa: CASSLTPGTMTYNEQFF
cdr3_nt: TGTGCCAGCAGTTTAACCCCCGGGACGATGACCTACAATGAGCAGTTCTTC

cdr3_length: 11
clone_size: -
d_call: -
j_call: TRBJ2-3
v_call: TRBV30
cdr3_aa: CAWSVDLTQYF
cdr3_nt: TGTGCCTGGAGTGTTGACCTAACGCAGTATTTT

cdr3_length: 16
clone_size: -
d_call: -
j_call: TRBJ2-2
v_call: TRBV4-2
cdr3_aa: CASSQRVTGNTGELFF
cdr3_nt: TGTGCCAGCAGCCAAAGGGTGACAGGGAACACCGGGGAGCTGTTTTTT

cdr3_length: 17
clone_size: -
d_call: -
j_call: TRBJ2-3
v_call: TRBV5-1
cdr3_aa: CASSPGLGPRVTDTQYF
cdr3_nt: TGCGCCAGCAGCCCCGGTTTAGGGCCTCGGGTCACAGATACGCAGTATTTT

cdr3_length: 13
clone_size: -
d_call: -
j_call: TRBJ2-5
v_call: TRBV7-2
cdr3_aa: CASSLGRIETQYF
cdr3_nt: TGTGCCAGCAGCTTGGGAAGGATTGAGACCCAGTACTTC

cdr3_length: 16
clone_size: few
d_call: -
j_call: TRBJ1-3
v_call: TRBV30
cdr3_aa: CAWSEARGTLGNTIYF
cdr3_nt: TGTGCCTGGAGTGAAGCCCGCGGGACGCTCGGAAACACCATATATTTT

cdr3_length: 14
clone_size: -
d_call: -
j_call: TRBJ1-1
v_call: TRBV18
cdr3_aa: CASSPFSGVTEAFF
cdr3_nt: TGTGCCAGCTCACCATTTAGTGGGGTGACTGAAGCTTTCTTT

cdr3_length: 20
clone_size: -
d_call: -
j_call: TRBJ1-6
v_call: TRBV28
cdr3_aa: CASSFKGRPGGSSYNSPLHF
cdr3_nt: TGTGCCAGCAGTTTTAAGGGACGGCCCGGGGGGAGCTCCTATAATTCACCCCTCCACTTT

cdr3_length: 14
clone_size: -
d_call: -
j_call: TRBJ2-2
v_call: TRBV7-2
cdr3_aa: CASTGWGGTGELFF
cdr3_nt: TGTGCCAGCACCGGGTGGGGAGGCACCGGGGAGCTGTTTTTT

cdr3_length: 13
clone_size: -
d_call: -
j_call: TRBJ1-2
v_call: TRBV12-3/TRBV12-4
cdr3_aa: CASRGQSLNGYTF
cdr3_nt: TGTGCCAGCAGAGGACAGTCACTCAATGGCTACACCTTC

cdr3_length: 15
clone_size: few
d_call: -
j_call: TRBJ1-2
v_call: TRBV5-4
cdr3_aa: CASSFLIPGVDGYTF
cdr3_nt: TGTGCCAGCAGCTTTTTGATCCCAGGGGTTGATGGCTACACCTTC

cdr3_length: 14
clone_size: -
d_call: -
j_call: TRBJ2-3
v_call: TRBV5-1
cdr3_aa: CATAWGSSTDTQYF
cdr3_nt: TGCGCCACCGCCTGGGGTTCAAGCACAGATACGCAGTATTTT

cdr3_length: 16
clone_size: -
d_call: TRBD1
j_call: TRBJ1-5
v_call: TRBV29-1
cdr3_aa: CSVSDRGGGSNQPQHF
cdr3_nt: TGCAGCGTATCCGACAGGGGTGGGGGGAGCAATCAGCCCCAGCATTTT

cdr3_length: 14
clone_size: -
d_call: TRBD1
j_call: TRBJ2-7
v_call: TRBV5-6
cdr3_aa: CASSVRDRASEQYF
cdr3_nt: TGTGCCAGCAGCGTCCGGGACAGGGCGAGCGAGCAGTACTTC

cdr3_length: 15
clone_size: -
d_call: TRBD2
j_call: TRBJ2-7
v_call: TRBV20-1
cdr3_aa: CSASRGTSGAYEQYF
cdr3_nt: TGCAGTGCTAGTCGAGGGACTAGCGGGGCCTACGAGCAGTACTTC

cdr3_length: 14
clone_size: -
d_call: TRBD1
j_call: TRBJ1-4
v_call: TRBV10-3
cdr3_aa: CAISQQGGSEKLFF
cdr3_nt: TGTGCCATCAGCCAACAGGGGGGTAGTGAAAAACTGTTTTTT

cdr3_length: 17
clone_size: -
d_call: TRBD1
j_call: TRBJ2-5
v_call: TRBV5-4
cdr3_aa: CASSLGPRDRGHGTQYF
cdr3_nt: TGTGCCAGCAGCTTGGGCCCCCGGGACAGGGGCCATGGGACCCAGTACTTC

cdr3_length: 13
clone_size: -
d_call: -
j_call: TRBJ1-5
v_call: TRBV19
cdr3_aa: CASRGQGNQPQHF
cdr3_nt: TGTGCCAGTAGAGGGCAGGGCAATCAGCCCCAGCATTTT

cdr3_length: 14
clone_size: -
d_call: TRBD1
j_call: TRBJ1-5
v_call: TRBV5-8
cdr3_aa: CASSFYRGRQPQHF
cdr3_nt: TGTGCCAGCAGCTTCTACAGGGGGCGGCAGCCCCAGCATTTT

cdr3_length: 14
clone_size: -
d_call: -
j_call: TRBJ2-7
v_call: TRBV11-3
cdr3_aa: CASSLEGVGYEQYF
cdr3_nt: TGTGCCAGCAGCTTAGAGGGTGTTGGCTACGAGCAGTACTTC

cdr3_length: 16
clone_size: -
d_call: -
j_call: TRBJ2-5
v_call: TRBV7-7
cdr3_aa: CASSLGRGVRVETQYF
cdr3_nt: TGTGCTAGCAGCTTAGGCCGAGGGGTTCGAGTAGAGACCCAGTACTTC

cdr3_length: 14
clone_size: -
d_call: TRBD1
j_call: TRBJ1-3
v_call: TRBV10-3
cdr3_aa: CAISEPRQGGTIYF
cdr3_nt: TGTGCCATCAGTGAGCCCAGACAGGGTGGCACCATATATTTT

cdr3_length: 15
clone_size: -
d_call: TRBD2
j_call: TRBJ2-1
v_call: TRBV5-4
cdr3_aa: CASSLSSGAYNEQFF
cdr3_nt: TGTGCCAGCAGCTTATCTAGCGGGGCATACAATGAGCAGTTCTTC

cdr3_length: 13
clone_size: -
d_call: -
j_call: TRBJ1-2
v_call: TRBV10-3
cdr3_aa: CAAAVMGADGYTF
cdr3_nt: TGTGCCGCCGCTGTTATGGGGGCCGATGGCTACACCTTC

cdr3_length: 12
clone_size: -
d_call: -
j_call: TRBJ1-5
v_call: TRBV29-1
cdr3_aa: CSVADSNQPQHF
cdr3_nt: TGCAGCGTTGCGGATAGCAATCAGCCCCAGCATTTT

cdr3_length: 13
clone_size: -
d_call: TRBD1
j_call: TRBJ1-2
v_call: TRBV10-3
cdr3_aa: CAADRAVNYGYTF
cdr3_nt: TGTGCCGCCGACAGGGCCGTCAACTATGGCTACACCTTC

cdr3_length: 14
clone_size: -
d_call: -
j_call: TRBJ2-7
v_call: TRBV7-2
cdr3_aa: CASSLSAGSYEQYF
cdr3_nt: TGTGCCAGCAGCCTGTCAGCGGGCTCCTACGAGCAGTACTTC

cdr3_length: 13
clone_size: -
d_call: -
j_call: TRBJ2-3
v_call: TRBV6-6
cdr3_aa: CAGRGVGTDTQYF
cdr3_nt: TGTGCCGGGCGTGGGGTGGGCACAGATACGCAGTATTTT

cdr3_length: 13
clone_size: few
d_call: -
j_call: TRBJ1-2
v_call: TRBV27
cdr3_aa: CASSDSYMYGYTF
cdr3_nt: TGTGCCAGCAGCGACAGTTACATGTATGGCTACACCTTC

cdr3_length: 15
clone_size: -
d_call: TRBD2
j_call: TRBJ2-2
v_call: TRBV9
cdr3_aa: CASSVATSGTGELFF
cdr3_nt: TGTGCCAGCAGCGTAGCGACTAGCGGCACCGGGGAGCTGTTTTTT

cdr3_length: 16
clone_size: few
d_call: TRBD1
j_call: TRBJ1-1
v_call: TRBV5-6
cdr3_aa: CASSLDRGRDVTEAFF
cdr3_nt: TGTGCCAGCAGCTTAGACAGGGGGCGAGATGTAACTGAAGCTTTCTTT

cdr3_length: 16
clone_size: -
d_call: TRBD2
j_call: TRBJ2-3
v_call: TRBV6-5
cdr3_aa: CASSYGPREGQDTQYF
cdr3_nt: TGTGCCAGCAGTTACGGCCCGCGGGAGGGCCAAGATACGCAGTATTTT

cdr3_length: 16
clone_size: few
d_call: -
j_call: TRBJ1-6
v_call: TRBV3-1/TRBV3-2
cdr3_aa: CASSQARDRYNSPLHF
cdr3_nt: TGTGCCAGCAGCCAAGCGAGGGATAGGTATAATTCACCCCTCCACTTT

cdr3_length: 17
clone_size: -
d_call: -
j_call: TRBJ1-1
v_call: TRBV4-2
cdr3_aa: CASSQDKPGAGNTEAFF
cdr3_nt: TGTGCCAGCAGCCAAGATAAGCCAGGGGCCGGGAACACTGAAGCTTTCTTT

cdr3_length: 15
clone_size: -
d_call: -
j_call: TRBJ1-5
v_call: TRBV7-2
cdr3_aa: CASSLEPPLNQPQHF
cdr3_nt: TGTGCCAGCAGCTTAGAACCTCCCCTTAATCAGCCCCAGCATTTT

cdr3_length: 11
clone_size: -
d_call: -
j_call: TRBJ2-3
v_call: TRBV29-1
cdr3_aa: CSVEVIDTQYF
cdr3_nt: TGCAGCGTTGAAGTCATAGATACGCAGTATTTT

cdr3_length: 16
clone_size: -
d_call: -
j_call: TRBJ1-5
v_call: TRBV6-1
cdr3_aa: CASSEWGARADQPQHF
cdr3_nt: TGTGCCAGCAGTGAATGGGGTGCCCGGGCGGATCAGCCCCAGCATTTT

cdr3_length: 12
clone_size: -
d_call: TRBD1
j_call: TRBJ2-1
v_call: TRBV28
cdr3_aa: CASSSGGQQQFF
cdr3_nt: TGTGCCAGCAGTTCAGGGGGCCAGCAGCAGTTCTTC

cdr3_length: 16
clone_size: once
d_call: -
j_call: TRBJ2-5
v_call: TRBV19
cdr3_aa: CASSIAHSGPEGTQYF
cdr3_nt: TGTGCCAGTAGTATAGCTCACTCGGGGCCTGAGGGGACCCAGTACTTC

cdr3_length: 13
clone_size: -
d_call: -
j_call: TRBJ2-7
v_call: TRBV7-9
cdr3_aa: CASSLRSLGGQYF
cdr3_nt: TGTGCCAGCAGCTTAAGGTCCCTAGGGGGGCAGTACTTC

cdr3_length: 12
clone_size: few
d_call: -
j_call: TRBJ1-2
v_call: TRBV2
cdr3_aa: CASGTPPNGYTF
cdr3_nt: TGTGCCAGCGGGACCCCTCCTAATGGCTACACCTTC

cdr3_length: 13
clone_size: -
d_call: -
j_call: TRBJ2-7
v_call: TRBV6-5
cdr3_aa: CASSLGPSYEQYF
cdr3_nt: TGTGCCAGCAGCCTAGGACCCTCCTACGAGCAGTACTTC

cdr3_length: 15
clone_size: -
d_call: -
j_call: TRBJ1-5
v_call: TRBV4-2
cdr3_aa: CASSPAGYSNQPQHF
cdr3_nt: TGTGCCAGCAGCCCCGCGGGGTATAGCAATCAGCCCCAGCATTTT

cdr3_length: 14
clone_size: few
d_call: -
j_call: TRBJ1-2
v_call: TRBV6-5
cdr3_aa: CASRLRIENYGYTF
cdr3_nt: TGTGCCAGCAGACTAAGGATAGAAAACTATGGCTACACCTTC

cdr3_length: 12
clone_size: -
d_call: -
j_call: TRBJ2-7
v_call: TRBV6-1
cdr3_aa: CASSDGGYEQYF
cdr3_nt: TGTGCCAGCAGTGACGGCGGCTACGAGCAGTACTTC

cdr3_length: 11
clone_size: -
d_call: -
j_call: TRBJ2-5
v_call: TRBV5-6
cdr3_aa: CASSRKETQYF
cdr3_nt: TGTGCCAGCAGCCGAAAGGAGACCCAGTACTTC

cdr3_length: 20
clone_size: once
d_call: TRBD1
j_call: TRBJ1-5
v_call: TRBV28
cdr3_aa: CASSPSPRRDRFNSNQPQHF
cdr3_nt: TGTGCCAGCAGTCCCTCCCCCCGCCGGGACAGATTTAATAGCAATCAGCCCCAGCATTTT

cdr3_length: 15
clone_size: -
d_call: -
j_call: TRBJ2-1
v_call: TRBV27
cdr3_aa: CASSPRGLPRDEQFF
cdr3_nt: TGTGCCAGCAGCCCAAGGGGACTCCCCAGGGATGAGCAGTTCTTC

cdr3_length: 14
clone_size: -
d_call: -
j_call: TRBJ2-6
v_call: TRBV5-4
cdr3_aa: CASNGASGANVLTF
cdr3_nt: TGTGCCAGCAATGGGGCATCTGGGGCCAACGTCCTGACTTTC